This entry features one TCR beta chain sequence. The antigen is unknown. The CDR3 runs 15 residues. With 4 bases clipped from V and 2 bases from J, the junction kept 7 bases outside the gene matches. Germline V lookup: CDR1 SGHRS, CDR2 YFSETQ. This sample is drawn from a study of beta chain features in type 1 diabetes. General observations from the study: VDJ junctions from patients with type 1 diabetes contained fewer insertions and more deletions. PCR might favor shorter templates, equally in patients and controls. Shorter TCRB CDR3s, moderately but significantly so, marked every one of the four CD4+ subsets in Type 1 diabetes patients.

Expressed TCRB transcripts got sequenced, as all isolated RNA was reverse transcribed. Sequenced naive, central memory and regulatory T cell samples produced an average of around 3.5 million reads. The method was immunoSEQ multiplex PCR; TCRdb's version includes in-frame clones alone and lacks a portion of them. The data show about 190,000 clones, with roughly 8% seen just once and under 0.55% held by the top ten. Purities in excess of 98% were seen in all sorted populations. This chain connects TRBV5-1 to TRBJ2-3; 7 bases agree with TRBD2. The sequencing input was central memory CD4+ T cells from blood. The receptor's source is a man between 18 and 35 years old with type 1 diabetes. CDR3 coding DNA: TGCGCCAGCAGCATCGGGGGGAAAATCACAGATACGCAGTATTTT. This gives the protein CASSIGGKITDTQYF.